The TCR beta chain described here comes from a study of cytomegalovirus exposure and HLA in healthy donors. Study-level results: TCR beta chains numbering more than 150 were designated cytomegalovirus-associated. As was reported, the classifier diagnosed cytomegalovirus status with high specificity and sensitivity.

Germline values: CDR1 LNHDA, CDR2 SQIVND (reference sequence). Germline trimming cut 7 bases from V and 5 bases from J; bases unmatched to any gene: 3. This CDR3 has 13 amino acids. In regard to this clone: Its antigen is not identified.

Researchers ran the PCR with 60 Vbeta and 13 Jbeta primers. Sequencing used immunoSEQ multiplex PCR; TCRdb keeps in-frame clones, though not all of them. Among about 200,000 clones listed, 82% were seen once. At sampling all donors were nominally healthy, likely with unrecorded immune exposures. Sample: PBMCs. The V gene is TRBV19, the J gene TRBJ2-1; 9 nucleotides match TRBD2. The sequence was collected from a woman aged 35 to 49 in good health and CMV-seronegative. This chain's CDR3 is CASNLAGNNEQFF. CDR3 coding DNA: TGTGCCAGTAATCTAGCGGGGAACAATGAGCAGTTCTTC.